Following are 20 T cell receptor beta chains from one sample sequenced in a study of blood T cell repertoires in COVID-19. Clones were read by immunoSEQ multiplex PCR, and TCRdb kept only the in-frame ones, dropping some. The sample has approximately 280,000 clones, 75% to 90% seen once. Sequencing input: peripheral blood. These receptor sequences come from a woman aged 25 to 45 who had recovered from COVID-19.

The V and J genes are TRBV2 and TRBJ2-3; 8 nucleotides align to TRBD1. The V gene end was trimmed by 3 bases and the J gene end by 3 bases; junction bases not matched to a gene: 2. Germline V CDR1 and CDR2: SNHLY, FYNNEI. CDR3 length: 14 residues. The chain's CDR3 is CASSEQGATDTQYF. CDR3 DNA: TGTGCCAGCAGTGAGCAGGGGGCAACAGATACGCAGTATTTT.

The J gene is TRBJ2-5, the V gene TRBV21-1; the table calls TRBD1, which could not be checked here. TRBV21-1 is given as a pseudogene. The CDR3 is 14 amino acids. CDR3 sequence (DNA): TGTGCCAGCAGCAACGCCAGGTTACAAGAGACCCAGTACTTC. It codes for CASSNARLQETQYF.

The chain joins TRBV2 to TRBJ1-1, with D tentatively TRBD1 (5 bases). Trimming took off 5 bases at V and 4 bases at J, with 8 bases between the two ends. Germline loops: CDR1 SNHLY, CDR2 FYNNEI. This CDR3 has 12 amino acids. The CDR3 DNA reads as TGTGCCAGCAGTCCTGACAGCACTGAAGCTTTCTTT. Encoded protein: CASSPDSTEAFF.

This chain joins TRBV6-5 and TRBJ1-5, with D maybe TRBD1 (5 bases). V lost 8 bases and J lost 7, with 12 bases in between. Germline V lookup: CDR1 MNHEY, CDR2 SVGAGI. CDR3 size: 12 residues. The CDR3 region is CASLGDLQPQHF. DNA of the CDR3: TGTGCCAGCCTAGGGGATCTGCAGCCCCAGCATTTT.

V gene TRBV28 combines with J gene TRBJ1-2, with D maybe TRBD1 (5 bases). Germline V gene lookup returns CDR1 MDHEN and CDR2 SYDVKM. V lost 3 bases, J lost 7 bases, and 24 bases lay in between. The CDR3 is 17 residues long. CDR3: CASSLGGMLARGRGYTF. CDR3 bases: TGTGCCAGCAGTTTGGGAGGGATGCTCGCCCGGGGCCGTGGCTACACCTTC.

This clone was seen only a few times. The chain combines TRBV7-9 with TRBJ1-1; D is unresolved. Trimming removed 5 bases from V and 1 base from J, with 14 bases in between. This CDR3 is 15 amino acids long. Germline assignment: CDR1 SEHNR and CDR2 FQNEAQ (reference sequence). CDR3 amino acids: CASSPLGVSNTEAFF. The CDR3 coding sequence is TGTGCCAGCAGCCCCCTCGGGGTATCGAACACTGAAGCTTTCTTT.

This clone was detected only once. The chain recombines TRBV6-1 with TRBJ1-2, with D possibly TRBD1 on 5 matching bases. The germline V gene has CDR1 MNHNS and CDR2 SASEGT. Between the trimmed V and J ends, which lost 3 bases and 8 bases, there was a span of 19 bases. This CDR3 has 15 amino acids. CDR3 coding DNA: TGTGCCAGCAGTGATTGGCCGGGACTCGGATTGGGCTACACCTTC. Protein: CASSDWPGLGLGYTF.

The gene calls are TRBV2 and TRBJ2-7; 7 bases match TRBD2. The germline gives CDR1 SNHLY, CDR2 FYNNEI. Trimming took 2 bases from V and 7 from J; bases not matched to a gene: 11. This CDR3 has 15 amino acids. CDR3 DNA: TGTGCCAGCAGTGAAATTTCGAGGGACGGGAGGGAGCAGTACTTC. Protein product: CASSEISRDGREQYF.

V is TRBV20-1 and J is TRBJ1-5; 8 bases are shared with TRBD1. From germline, CDR1 is DFQATT and CDR2 SNEGSKA (reference sequence). The ends lost 3 bases at V and 5 bases at J; junction bases unmatched: 6. The CDR3 contains 14 residues. The CDR3 DNA is TGCAGTGCTAGTACGTCCAGGGGGCATCAGCCCCAGCATTTT. The encoded protein is CSASTSRGHQPQHF.

This clone was counted once. This sample includes further DNA sequences coding for the same CDR3. The V gene is TRBV27, the J gene TRBJ1-1; the D gene is possibly TRBD1 (5 bases). V was clipped by 2 bases and J by 11 bases, with 12 bases between them. The CDR3 has 12 residues. Germline V gene data show CDR1 as MNHEY and CDR2 as SMNVEV (reference sequence). The CDR3 coding sequence is TGTGCCAGCAGTTTACAGGGCGCCGAGGCTTTCTTT. This gives the protein CASSLQGAEAFF.

The gene calls are TRBV3-1 (or the pseudogene TRBV3-2) and TRBJ2-7, with 7 bases lining up with TRBD2. Trimming at V came to 1 base and at J to 3 bases, leaving 3 bases not matched to a gene. The CDR3 is 14 amino acids. Germline V gene sequence: CDR1 LGHDT, CDR2 YNNKEL (reference sequence). The CDR3 coding sequence is TGTGCCAGCAGCCAAGCTCCTAGCGGCTACGAGCAGTACTTC. It encodes CASSQAPSGYEQYF.

The CDR3 coding sequence is TGTGCCAGCAGCTTACAGGGGTCCTCCTCCTACGAGCAGTACTTC. This sequence encodes CASSLQGSSSYEQYF. V is TRBV7-2 and J is TRBJ2-7; weak D call: TRBD1 (6 bases). Deletions cut 2 bases from V and 0 bases from J, with 11 bases between. The CDR3 is 15 amino acids. Germline CDR1 is SGHTA and CDR2 is FQGNSA. The whole variable domain, filled in from reference TRBV7-2 and TRBJ2-7, reads GAGVSQSPSNKVTEKGKDVELRCDPISGHTALYWYRQSLGQGLEFLIYFQGNSAPDKSGLPSDRFSAERTGGSVSTLTIQRTQQEDSAVYLCASSLQGSSSYEQYFGPGTRLTVT.

This sequence joins TRBV5-1 and TRBJ2-5; 10 nucleotides line up with TRBD2. With 4 bases clipped from V and 4 bases from J, the junction kept 13 bases outside the gene matches. The CDR3 is 17 residues long. Germline values: CDR1 SGHRS, CDR2 YFSETQ. The CDR3 DNA sequence: TGCGCCAGCAGCGGCTCCCCTAGCGGGGGAGGGATAGAGACCCAGTACTTC. Amino acid sequence: CASSGSPSGGGIETQYF.

This clone was observed a handful of times. The V call is TRBV12-5, the J call TRBJ1-6; TRBD1 matches at 9 bases. The germline CDR1 and CDR2 sequences are LGHNT and FRNRAP. Losses at the gene ends were 3 bases for V and 9 bases for J; bases not matched to a gene: 3. The CDR3 sequence is 14 residues long. The CDR3 nucleotides read TGTGCTAGTGGTTTCGGACAGGGGACTTCACCCCTCCACTTT. Its protein product is CASGFGQGTSPLHF.

The chain carries TRBV27 and TRBJ2-3; 9 nucleotides align to TRBD2. In germline, CDR1 is MNHEY, CDR2 SMNVEV (reference sequence). Unmatched junction bases numbered 13, after V lost 6 bases and J lost 6 bases. CDR3 length: 16 amino acids. The CDR3 here is CASRAIAGAPSDTQYF. Here the CDR3 DNA reads TGTGCCAGCAGGGCAATAGCGGGGGCCCCCTCGGATACGCAGTATTTT.

V and J are TRBV5-4 and TRBJ2-5, with D possibly TRBD2 on 6 matching bases. Germline V gives CDR1 SGHNT, CDR2 YYREEE (reference sequence). The CDR3 has 15 residues. V gave up 5 bases and J gave up 1 base, with 15 bases separating them. The CDR3 coding sequence is TGTGCCAGCAGTCCGCTAGCGAGTCCCCAAGAGACCCAGTACTTC. Its translation: CASSPLASPQETQYF.

The chain employs TRBV9 and TRBJ2-1; maybe TRBD1 (6 bases). CDR1 and CDR2 from the germline V gene are SGDLS and YYNGEE. CDR3 size: 15 residues. V was pared by 4 bases and J by 4 bases, with 15 bases between. The CDR3 DNA follows: TGTGCCAGCAGCCCAAGGACAGCGGCTTACAATGAGCAGTTCTTC. Protein sequence: CASSPRTAAYNEQFF. The complete variable domain, with remaining parts taken from reference TRBV9 and TRBJ2-1, reads DSGVTQTPKHLITATGQRVTLRCSPRSGDLSVYWYQQSLDQGLQFLIQYYNGEERAKGNILERFSAQQFPDLHSELNLSSLELGDSALYFCASSPRTAAYNEQFFGPGTRLTVL.

The rearrangement joins TRBV6-2 or TRBV6-3 to TRBJ1-6; TRBD1 aligns across 9 bases. The CDR3 extends over 14 amino acids. Trimming removed 6 bases from V and 7 bases from J; junction bases left unmatched: 4. The V gene's germline CDR1 is MNHEY and CDR2 SVGEGT. CDR3 in DNA: TGTGCCAGCAGCGACAGGGGGTGGAATTCACCCCTCCACTTT. It translates to CASSDRGWNSPLHF.

V and J are TRBV13 and TRBJ1-2; D ambiguous. The CDR3 contains 14 residues. Per the germline V gene, CDR1 is PRHDT and CDR2 is FYEKMQ (reference sequence). Trimming removed 8 bases from V and 0 bases from J, with 13 bases in between. This CDR3 is CASQSRDSNYGYTF. For the CDR3, the DNA is TGTGCCAGCCAATCTCGGGATTCTAACTATGGCTACACCTTC.

The J gene is TRBJ2-3, the V gene TRBV3-1 (or the pseudogene TRBV3-2); D remains unclear. The CDR3 is made up of 14 amino acids. Germline values: CDR1 LGHDT, CDR2 YNNKEL (reference sequence). V was pared by 5 bases and J by 3 bases, with 12 bases between. The CDR3 DNA is TGTGCCAGCAGCATCCAGACTGGTACAGATACGCAGTATTTT. It yields the protein CASSIQTGTDTQYF.